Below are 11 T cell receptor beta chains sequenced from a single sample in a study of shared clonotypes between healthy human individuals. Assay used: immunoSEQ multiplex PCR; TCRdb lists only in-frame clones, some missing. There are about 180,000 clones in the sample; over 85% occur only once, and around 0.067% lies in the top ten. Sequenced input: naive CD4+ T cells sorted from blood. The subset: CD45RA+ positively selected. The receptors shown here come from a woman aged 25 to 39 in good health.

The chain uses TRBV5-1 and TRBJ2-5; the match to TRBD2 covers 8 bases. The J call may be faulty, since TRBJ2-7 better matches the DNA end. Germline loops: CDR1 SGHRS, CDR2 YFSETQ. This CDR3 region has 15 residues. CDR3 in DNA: TGCGCCAGCAGCCAGGGTGGTCGGGAGGGCAGCGAGCAGTACTTC. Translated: CASSQGGREGSEQYF.

The CDR3 loop reads CASSFAGVYQETQYF. The CDR3 DNA reads as TGTGCCAGCAGTTTCGCCGGGGTGTACCAAGAGACCCAGTACTTC. The chain recombines TRBV28 with TRBJ2-5, with TRBD2 as a possible D gene (5 bases). Germline assignment: CDR1 MDHEN and CDR2 SYDVKM. The V end lost 3 bases, the J end lost 0 bases, and 11 bases lay between the germline ends. The CDR3 is 15 residues long.

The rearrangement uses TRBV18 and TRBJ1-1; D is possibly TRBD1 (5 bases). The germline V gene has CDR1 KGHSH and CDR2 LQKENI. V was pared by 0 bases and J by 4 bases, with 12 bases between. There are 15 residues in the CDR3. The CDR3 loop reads CASSPPARVGTEAFF. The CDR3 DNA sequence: TGTGCCAGCTCACCACCGGCCAGGGTGGGCACTGAAGCTTTCTTT.

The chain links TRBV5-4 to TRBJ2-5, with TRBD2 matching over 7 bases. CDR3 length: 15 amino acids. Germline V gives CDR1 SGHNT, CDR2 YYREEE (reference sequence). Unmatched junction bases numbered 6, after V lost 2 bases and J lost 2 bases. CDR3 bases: TGTGCCAGCAGCTTCCTGGGACTACCACAAGAGACCCAGTACTTC. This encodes CASSFLGLPQETQYF.

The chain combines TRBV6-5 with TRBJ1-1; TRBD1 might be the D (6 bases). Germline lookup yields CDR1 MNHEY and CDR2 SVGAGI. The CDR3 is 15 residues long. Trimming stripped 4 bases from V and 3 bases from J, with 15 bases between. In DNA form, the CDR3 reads TGTGCCAGCAGTTCAACAGGGAGTGCGGACACTGAAGCTTTCTTT. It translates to CASSSTGSADTEAFF.

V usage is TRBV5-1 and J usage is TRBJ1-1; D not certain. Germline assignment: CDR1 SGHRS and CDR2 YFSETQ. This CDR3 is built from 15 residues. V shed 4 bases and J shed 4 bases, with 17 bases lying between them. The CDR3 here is CASSPQLARFTEAFF. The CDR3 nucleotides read TGCGCCAGCAGCCCTCAGCTGGCACGCTTCACTGAAGCTTTCTTT.

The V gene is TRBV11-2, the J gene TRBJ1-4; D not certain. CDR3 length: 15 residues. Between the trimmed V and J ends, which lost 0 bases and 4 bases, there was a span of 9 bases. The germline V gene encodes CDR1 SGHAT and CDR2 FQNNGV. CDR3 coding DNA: TGTGCCAGCAGCTTAGATCGCTCGAGTAATGAAAAACTGTTTTTT. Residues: CASSLDRSSNEKLFF.

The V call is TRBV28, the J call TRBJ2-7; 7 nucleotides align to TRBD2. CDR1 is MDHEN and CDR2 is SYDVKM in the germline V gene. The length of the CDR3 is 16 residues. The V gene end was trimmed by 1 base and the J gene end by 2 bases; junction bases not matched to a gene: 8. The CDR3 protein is CASSLYTGTTPYEQYF. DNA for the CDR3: TGTGCCAGCAGTTTATATACCGGGACTACTCCCTACGAGCAGTACTTC.

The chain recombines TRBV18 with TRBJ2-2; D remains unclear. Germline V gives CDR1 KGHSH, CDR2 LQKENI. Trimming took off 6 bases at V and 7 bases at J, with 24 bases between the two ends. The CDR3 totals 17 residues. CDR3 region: CASSSTSMAGAGGELFF. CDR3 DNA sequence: TGTGCCAGCTCCTCGACCTCAATGGCTGGAGCCGGCGGGGAGCTGTTTTTT.

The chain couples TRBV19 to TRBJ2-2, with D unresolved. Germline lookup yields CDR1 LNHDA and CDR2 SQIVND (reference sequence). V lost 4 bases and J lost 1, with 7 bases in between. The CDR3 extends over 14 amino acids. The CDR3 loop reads CASSNSMNTGELFF. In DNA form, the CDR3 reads TGTGCCAGTAGTAACAGTATGAACACCGGGGAGCTGTTTTTT. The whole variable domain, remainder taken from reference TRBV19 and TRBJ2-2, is DGGITQSPKYLFRKEGQNVTLSCEQNLNHDAMYWYRQDPGQGLRLIYYSQIVNDFQKGDIAEGYSVSREKKESFPLTVTSAQKNPTAFYLCASSNSMNTGELFFGEGSRLTVL.

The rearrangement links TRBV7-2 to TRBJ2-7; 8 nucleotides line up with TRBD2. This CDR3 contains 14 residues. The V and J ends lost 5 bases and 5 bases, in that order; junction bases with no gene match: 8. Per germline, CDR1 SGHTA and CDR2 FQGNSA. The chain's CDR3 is CASSNKAGADEQYF. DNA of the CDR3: TGTGCCAGCAGCAATAAAGCGGGAGCGGACGAGCAGTACTTC.